Following are 16 T cell receptor beta chains from one sample sequenced in a study of blood T cell repertoires in COVID-19. The assay was immunoSEQ multiplex PCR, and TCRdb's table has in-frame clones only and misses some. This sample carries about 170,000 clones, about 85% of them seen once, and the ten largest clones take 1% to 1.5%. The sample consisted of peripheral blood. The receptors were sampled from a man between 60 and 75 years old who had recovered from COVID-19.

For this clone: The germline gene is not matched at one end of the junction; a read error may be the cause. CDR3 nucleotides: TGTGCTTGGACAGGGGTTAACTATGGCTACACCTTC. It codes for CAWTGVNYGYTF. The chain uses TRBV30 and TRBJ1-2, with 9 bases aligning to TRBD1. This CDR3 is 12 amino acids long. CDR1 is GTSNPN, CDR2 SVGIG, per germline (reference sequence).

In the case of this clone: The limits of the CDR3 on the DNA are not certain, so only TCRdb's listed CDR3 is given. The V call is TRBV6-1, the J call TRBJ2-5; the D call TRBD1 from the table was never checked on the DNA. Germline V gene sequence: CDR1 MNHNS, CDR2 SASEGT. 15 amino acids form the CDR3, both terminal residues included. The CDR3 spells CASSTSRQAGETQYF.

The V gene is TRBV5-1, the J gene TRBJ2-2, with a possible D match to TRBD1 (6 bases). Deletions cut 7 bases from V and 6 bases from J, with 13 bases between. Germline loops: CDR1 SGHRS, CDR2 YFSETQ. The CDR3 extends over 13 amino acids. CDR3 DNA: TGCGCCAGCCGCGTGGACAGCCCCGGGGAGCTGTTTTTT. Amino acids: CASRVDSPGELFF.

The V call is TRBV7-9, the J call TRBJ2-1; D possibly corresponds to TRBD2 (6 bases). Germline CDR1 and CDR2: SEHNR and FQNEAQ (reference sequence). The CDR3 totals 14 residues. V gave up 3 bases and J gave up 7 bases, with 13 bases separating them. Here the CDR3 reads CASSLEGPENEQFF. CDR3 in DNA: TGTGCCAGCAGCTTGGAGGGCCCAGAAAATGAGCAGTTCTTC.

DNA of the CDR3: TGTGCCAGCAGTAATACAGGCGGTGACACTGAAGCTTTCTTT. Translation gives CASSNTGGDTEAFF. V usage is TRBV3-1 (or the pseudogene TRBV3-2) and J usage is TRBJ1-1, with D possibly TRBD1 on 5 matching bases. This CDR3 contains 14 residues. V lost 6 bases to trimming and J lost 3 bases, with 14 bases between them. Germline V lookup: CDR1 LGHDT, CDR2 YNNKEL (reference sequence).

The rearrangement joins TRBV5-1 to TRBJ2-2, with 10 positions matching TRBD2. CDR3 size: 15 residues. Germline values: CDR1 SGHRS, CDR2 YFSETQ. V lost 1 base and J lost 7; bases outside the gene matches: 4. The CDR3 protein is CASSLSLAGDGELFF. The CDR3 DNA reads as TGCGCCAGCAGCTTGTCGCTAGCGGGGGACGGGGAGCTGTTTTTT.

The rearrangement links TRBV7-3 to TRBJ1-2, with D perhaps matching TRBD1 (5 bases). The germline gives CDR1 SGHTA, CDR2 FQGTGA. The V end was cut by 5 bases, the J end by 4 bases, with 17 bases between. The CDR3 sequence is 15 residues long. DNA of the CDR3: TGTGCCAGCAGCCCCGAGGCGGGACTCCTCTATGGCTACACCTTC. It specifies CASSPEAGLLYGYTF.

The rearrangement uses TRBV19 and TRBJ1-1; D remains unclear. The CDR3 has 12 amino acids. The V gene lost 8 bases and the J gene lost 3 bases, with 10 bases spanning the gap. The germline CDR1 and CDR2 sequences are LNHDA and SQIVND (reference sequence). The DNA for the CDR3 is TGTGCCAGTCAAAGGACTTACACTGAAGCTTTCTTT. It yields the protein CASQRTYTEAFF.

This clone was detected once. The V call is TRBV10-3, the J call TRBJ1-4; D gene ambiguous. With 10 bases removed from V and 5 bases from J, the gap between germline ends came to 14 bases. Germline V gene lookup returns CDR1 ENHRY and CDR2 SYGVKD. This CDR3 region has 13 residues. The CDR3 DNA follows: TGTGCCACGTCACTAGAGCCCAATGAAAAACTGTTTTTT. It encodes CATSLEPNEKLFF.

This sequence joins TRBV7-9 and TRBJ1-1; possibly TRBD1 for D (5 bases). Germline CDR1 is SEHNR and CDR2 is FQNEAQ (reference sequence). V was pared by 1 base and J by 3 bases, with 15 bases between. CDR3 length: 16 residues. CDR3 nucleotide sequence: TGTGCCAGCAGCTTAGGTCAGACAGAGTACGACACTGAAGCTTTCTTT. Residues: CASSLGQTEYDTEAFF.

CDR3 in amino acids: CAISGPKPRSYEQYF. DNA for the CDR3: TGTGCCATCAGTGGTCCCAAGCCGAGATCCTACGAGCAGTACTTC. The chain carries TRBV10-3 and TRBJ2-7; D gene ambiguous. V lost 4 bases, J lost 1 base, and 14 bases lay in between. The CDR3 is made up of 15 amino acids. The germline V gene encodes CDR1 ENHRY and CDR2 SYGVKD.

The CDR3 spells CASSNERGPQFF. CDR3 in DNA: TGTGCCAGCAGTAACGAGCGGGGCCCGCAGTTCTTC. The rearrangement uses TRBV11-2 and TRBJ2-1; 7 bases line up with TRBD2. The CDR3 runs 12 residues. Trimming at V came to 6 bases and at J to 12 bases, leaving 8 bases not matched to a gene. CDR1 and CDR2 from the germline V gene are SGHAT and FQNNGV.

CDR3 nucleotides: TGTGCCAGCAGCTTAGACCAGGCTAATGAAAAACTGTTTTTT. It is translated as CASSLDQANEKLFF. The V gene is TRBV7-2, the J gene TRBJ1-4; D not certain. This CDR3 is 14 amino acids long. Germline CDR1 and CDR2: SGHTA and FQGNSA. V shed 1 base and J shed 3 bases, with 6 bases lying between them.

As to this clone: One junction end does not reproduce the germline sequence, and a read error may be involved. This rearrangement joins TRBV7-7 to TRBJ2-7; TRBD1 matches at 7 bases. The CDR3 has 13 residues. From germline, CDR1 is SSHAT and CDR2 FNYEAQ (reference sequence). For the CDR3, the DNA is TGTGCTAGCAGCCCCGACAGGGAACACGAGCAGTACTTC. Translation gives CASSPDREHEQYF. The complete variable domain, with remaining parts taken from reference TRBV7-7 and TRBJ2-7, reads GAGVSQSPRYKVTKRGQDVTLRCDPISSHATLYWYQQALGQGPEFLTYFNYEAQPDKSGLPSDRFSAERPEGSISTLTIQRTEQRDSAMYRCASSPDREHEQYFGPGTRLTVT.

The CDR3 here is CASSYSRRDYGYTF. CDR3 coding DNA: TGTGCCAGCAGTTACTCCCGCAGGGACTATGGCTACACCTTC. The chain employs TRBV6-5 and TRBJ1-2; maybe TRBD1 (5 bases). The CDR3 contains 14 residues. CDR1 and CDR2 from the germline V gene are MNHEY and SVGAGI. Between the trimmed V and J ends, which lost 0 bases and 3 bases, there was a span of 8 bases.

The genes are TRBV13 and TRBJ2-1; 8 bases line up with TRBD2. Trimming at V came to 2 bases and at J to 7 bases, leaving 10 bases not matched to a gene. This CDR3 comprises 16 residues. CDR1 is PRHDT, CDR2 FYEKMQ, per germline (reference sequence). The CDR3 sequence is CASSLIERGWANEQFF. The CDR3 nucleotides are TGTGCCAGCAGCTTAATAGAGCGGGGGTGGGCTAATGAGCAGTTCTTC.